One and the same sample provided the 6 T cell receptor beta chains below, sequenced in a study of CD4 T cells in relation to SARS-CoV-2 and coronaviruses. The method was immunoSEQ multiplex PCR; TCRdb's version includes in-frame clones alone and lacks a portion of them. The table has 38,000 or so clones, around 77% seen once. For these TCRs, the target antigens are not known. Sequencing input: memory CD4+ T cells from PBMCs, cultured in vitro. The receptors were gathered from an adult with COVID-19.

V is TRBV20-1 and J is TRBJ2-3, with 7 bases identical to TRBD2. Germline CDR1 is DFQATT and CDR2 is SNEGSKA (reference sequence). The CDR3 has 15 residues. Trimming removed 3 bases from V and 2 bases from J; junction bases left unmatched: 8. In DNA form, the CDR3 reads TGCAGTGCTAGTCGGGGGACTACCCCCACAGATACGCAGTATTTT. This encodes CSASRGTTPTDTQYF.

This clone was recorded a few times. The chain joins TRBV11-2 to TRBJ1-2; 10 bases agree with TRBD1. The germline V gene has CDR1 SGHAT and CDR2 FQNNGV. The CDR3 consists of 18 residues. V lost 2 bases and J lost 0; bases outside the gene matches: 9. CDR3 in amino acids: CASSLKTGTGVANYGYTF. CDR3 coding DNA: TGTGCCAGCAGCTTAAAAACCGGGACAGGGGTCGCTAACTATGGCTACACCTTC.

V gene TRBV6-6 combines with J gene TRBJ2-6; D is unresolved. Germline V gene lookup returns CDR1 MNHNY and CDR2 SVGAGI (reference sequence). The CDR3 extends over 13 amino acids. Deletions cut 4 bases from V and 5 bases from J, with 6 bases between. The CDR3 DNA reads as TGTGCCAGCAGTTCCGTAAGGGCCAACGTCCTGACTTTC. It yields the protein CASSSVRANVLTF.

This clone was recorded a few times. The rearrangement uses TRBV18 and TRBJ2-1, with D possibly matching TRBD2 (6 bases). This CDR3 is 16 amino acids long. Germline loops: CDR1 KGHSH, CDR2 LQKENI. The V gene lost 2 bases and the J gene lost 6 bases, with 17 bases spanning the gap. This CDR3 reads CASSPRLLAAANEQFF. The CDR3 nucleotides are TGTGCCAGCTCACCAAGATTACTAGCTGCAGCCAATGAGCAGTTCTTC.

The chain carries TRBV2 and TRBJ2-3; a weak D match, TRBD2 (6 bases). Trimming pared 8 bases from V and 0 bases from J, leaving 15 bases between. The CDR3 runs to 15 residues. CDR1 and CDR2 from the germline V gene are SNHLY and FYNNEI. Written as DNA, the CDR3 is TGTGCCAGCCTCCGGAGAAGCGGGAGCACAGATACGCAGTATTTT. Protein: CASLRRSGSTDTQYF. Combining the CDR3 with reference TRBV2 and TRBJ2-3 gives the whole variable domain EPEVTQTPSHQVTQMGQEVILRCVPISNHLYFYWYRQILGQKVEFLVSFYNNEISEKSEIFDDQFSVERPDGSNFTLKIRSTKLEDSAMYFCASLRRSGSTDTQYFGPGTRLTVL.

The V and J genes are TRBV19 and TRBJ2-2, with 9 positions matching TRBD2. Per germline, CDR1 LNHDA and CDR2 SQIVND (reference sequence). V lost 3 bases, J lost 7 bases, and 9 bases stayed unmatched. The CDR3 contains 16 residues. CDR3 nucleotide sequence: TGTGCCAGTAGTATTAGATTAGCGGGAGACGACGGGGAGCTGTTTTTT. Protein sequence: CASSIRLAGDDGELFF.